Below, 2 T cell receptor beta chains from the same sample are listed, as sequenced in a study of blood T cell repertoires in COVID-19. Profiling relied on immunoSEQ multiplex PCR, and the TCRdb table lists in-frame clones only, not all of them. The repertoire consists of about 42,000 clones, with over 80% occurring once and the leading ten covering 4.5% to 6%. Sequencing was performed on peripheral blood. These TCRs come from a man in his fifties with active COVID-19.

The chain carries TRBV3-1 (or the pseudogene TRBV3-2) and TRBJ1-5, with 7 bases lining up with TRBD1. J lost 5 bases, V lost 2 bases, and 6 bases had no gene match. CDR1 LGHDT and CDR2 YNNKEL come from the germline V gene (reference sequence). CDR3 length: 15 residues. The DNA for the CDR3 is TGTGCCAGCAGCCAAAAAGGGGGCAGTCATCAGCCCCAGCATTTT. Amino acid sequence: CASSQKGGSHQPQHF.

The chain is built from TRBV12-3 or TRBV12-4 and TRBJ2-7; unclear D gene. The V gene lost 5 bases and the J gene lost 5 bases, with 10 bases spanning the gap. This CDR3 spans 12 amino acids. This chain's CDR3 is CASSRHLDEQYF. Here the CDR3 DNA reads TGTGCCAGCAGTCGACACCTTGACGAGCAGTACTTC.